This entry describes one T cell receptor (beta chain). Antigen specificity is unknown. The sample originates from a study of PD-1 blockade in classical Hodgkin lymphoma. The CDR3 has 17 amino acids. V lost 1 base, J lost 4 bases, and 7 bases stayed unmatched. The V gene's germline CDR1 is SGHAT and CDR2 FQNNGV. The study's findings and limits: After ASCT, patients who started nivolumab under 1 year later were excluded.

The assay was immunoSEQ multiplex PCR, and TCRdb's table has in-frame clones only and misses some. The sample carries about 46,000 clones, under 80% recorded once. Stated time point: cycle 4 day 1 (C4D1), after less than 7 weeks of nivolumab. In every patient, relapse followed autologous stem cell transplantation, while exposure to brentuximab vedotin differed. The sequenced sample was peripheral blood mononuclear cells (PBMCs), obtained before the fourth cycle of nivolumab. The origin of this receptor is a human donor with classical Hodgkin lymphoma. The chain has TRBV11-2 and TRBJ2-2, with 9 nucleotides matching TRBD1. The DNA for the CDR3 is TGTGCCAGCAGCTTAGTACAGGGGGCTTGGGGCACCGGGGAGCTGTTTTTT. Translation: CASSLVQGAWGTGELFF.